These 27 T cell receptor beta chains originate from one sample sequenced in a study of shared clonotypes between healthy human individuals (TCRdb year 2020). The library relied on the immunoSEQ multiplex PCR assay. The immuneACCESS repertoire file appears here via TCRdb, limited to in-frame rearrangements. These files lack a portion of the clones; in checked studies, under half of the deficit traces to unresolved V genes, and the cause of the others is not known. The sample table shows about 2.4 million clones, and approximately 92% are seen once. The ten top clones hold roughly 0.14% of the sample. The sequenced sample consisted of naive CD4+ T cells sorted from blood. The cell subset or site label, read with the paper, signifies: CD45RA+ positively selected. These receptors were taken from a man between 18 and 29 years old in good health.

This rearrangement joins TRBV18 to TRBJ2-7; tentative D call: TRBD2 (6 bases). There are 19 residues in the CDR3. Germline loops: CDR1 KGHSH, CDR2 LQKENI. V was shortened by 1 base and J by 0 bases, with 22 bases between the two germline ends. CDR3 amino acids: CASSPQWGIGGDDSYEQYF. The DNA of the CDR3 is TGTGCCAGCTCACCACAGTGGGGTATTGGCGGGGACGACTCCTACGAGCAGTACTTC. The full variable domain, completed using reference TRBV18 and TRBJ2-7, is NAGVMQNPRHLVRRRGQEARLRCSPMKGHSHVYWYRQLPEEGLKFMVYLQKENIIDESGMPKERFSAEFPKEGPSILRIQQVVRGDSAAYFCASSPQWGIGGDDSYEQYFGPGTRLTVT.

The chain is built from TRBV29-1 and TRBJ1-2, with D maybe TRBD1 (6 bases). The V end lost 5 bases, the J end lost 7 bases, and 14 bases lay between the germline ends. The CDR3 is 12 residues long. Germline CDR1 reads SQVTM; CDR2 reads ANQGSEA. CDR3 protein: CSVHRAGAGYTF. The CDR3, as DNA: TGCAGCGTTCACCGGGCAGGGGCTGGCTACACCTTC.

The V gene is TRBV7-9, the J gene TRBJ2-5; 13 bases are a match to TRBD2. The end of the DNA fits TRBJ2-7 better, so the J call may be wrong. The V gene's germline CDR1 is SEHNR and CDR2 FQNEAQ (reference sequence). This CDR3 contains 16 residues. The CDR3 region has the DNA TGTGCCAGCAGCCCCCCCGGACTAGCGGGAGTAAGCGAGCAGTACTTC. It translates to CASSPPGLAGVSEQYF.

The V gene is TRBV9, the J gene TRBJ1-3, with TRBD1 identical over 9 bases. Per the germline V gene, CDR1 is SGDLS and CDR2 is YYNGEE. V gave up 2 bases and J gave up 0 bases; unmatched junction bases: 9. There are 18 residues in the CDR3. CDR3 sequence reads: CASSVRTGGDGSGNTIYF. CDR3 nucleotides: TGTGCCAGCAGCGTTAGAACAGGGGGCGACGGCTCTGGAAACACCATATATTTT.

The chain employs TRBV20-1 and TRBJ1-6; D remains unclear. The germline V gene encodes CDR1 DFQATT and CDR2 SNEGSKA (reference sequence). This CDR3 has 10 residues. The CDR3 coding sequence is TGCGTCCGGGCTCCTTCACCCCTCCACTTT. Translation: CVRAPSPLHF.

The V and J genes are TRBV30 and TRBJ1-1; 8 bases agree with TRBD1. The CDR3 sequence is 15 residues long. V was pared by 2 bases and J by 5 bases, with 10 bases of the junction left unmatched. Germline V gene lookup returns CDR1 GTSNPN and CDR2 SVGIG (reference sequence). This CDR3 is CAWSRSGQGRTEAFF. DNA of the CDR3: TGTGCCTGGAGTAGGTCCGGACAGGGACGAACTGAAGCTTTCTTT. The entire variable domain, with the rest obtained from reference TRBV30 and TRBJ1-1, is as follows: SQTIHQWPATLVQPVGSPLSLECTVEGTSNPNLYWYRQAAGRGLQLLFYSVGIGQISSEVPQNLSASRPQDRQFILSSKKLLLSDSGFYLCAWSRSGQGRTEAFFGQGTRLTVV.

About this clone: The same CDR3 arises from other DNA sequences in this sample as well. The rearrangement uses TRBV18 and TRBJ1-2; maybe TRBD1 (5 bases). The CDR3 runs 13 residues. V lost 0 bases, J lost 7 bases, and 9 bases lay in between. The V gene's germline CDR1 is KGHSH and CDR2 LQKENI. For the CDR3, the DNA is TGTGCCAGCTCACCACCAGGGGCTGGTGGCTACACCTTC. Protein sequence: CASSPPGAGGYTF.

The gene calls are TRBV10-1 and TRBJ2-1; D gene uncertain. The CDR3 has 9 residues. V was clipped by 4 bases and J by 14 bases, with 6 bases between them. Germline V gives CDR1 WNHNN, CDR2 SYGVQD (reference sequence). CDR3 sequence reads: CASSAWEFF. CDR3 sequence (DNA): TGCGCCAGCAGTGCCTGGGAGTTCTTC.

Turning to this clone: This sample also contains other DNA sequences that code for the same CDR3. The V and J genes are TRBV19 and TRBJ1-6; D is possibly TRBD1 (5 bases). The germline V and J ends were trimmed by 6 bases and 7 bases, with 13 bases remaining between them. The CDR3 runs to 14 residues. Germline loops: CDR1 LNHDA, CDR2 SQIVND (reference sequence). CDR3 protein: CASSLGTGNSPLHF. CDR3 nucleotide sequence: TGTGCCAGTAGCCTCGGGACCGGGAATTCACCCCTCCACTTT.

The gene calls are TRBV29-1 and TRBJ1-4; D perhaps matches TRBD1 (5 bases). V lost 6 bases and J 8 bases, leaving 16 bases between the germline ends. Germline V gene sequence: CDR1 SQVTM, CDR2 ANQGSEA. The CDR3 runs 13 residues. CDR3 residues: CSVQAGAREKLFF. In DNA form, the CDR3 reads TGCAGCGTACAGGCAGGAGCGAGGGAAAAACTGTTTTTT.

The CDR3 loop reads CASSLDKGQKNTEAFF. In DNA, the CDR3 is TGTGCCAGCAGCTTGGATAAGGGACAGAAGAACACTGAAGCTTTCTTT. The chain joins TRBV5-6 to TRBJ1-1; 7 positions match TRBD1. The germline V gene encodes CDR1 SGHDT and CDR2 YYEEEE. J was trimmed by 1 base and V by 0 bases; bases with no gene match: 6. The CDR3 contains 16 residues. Complete variable domain (other parts from reference TRBV5-6 and TRBJ1-1): DAGVTQSPTHLIKTRGQQVTLRCSPKSGHDTVSWYQQALGQGPQFIFQYYEEEERQRGNFPDRFSGHQFPNYSSELNVNALLLGDSALYLCASSLDKGQKNTEAFFGQGTRLTVV.

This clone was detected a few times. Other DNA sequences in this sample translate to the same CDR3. CDR3 bases: TGTGCCAGCAGCTTAGGTCCTAATGAAAAACTGTTTTTT. Residues: CASSLGPNEKLFF. V usage is TRBV7-2 and J usage is TRBJ1-4; D remains unclear. CDR1 SGHTA and CDR2 FQGNSA come from the germline V gene. This CDR3 region has 13 residues. V was clipped by 1 base and J by 3 bases, with 3 bases between them.

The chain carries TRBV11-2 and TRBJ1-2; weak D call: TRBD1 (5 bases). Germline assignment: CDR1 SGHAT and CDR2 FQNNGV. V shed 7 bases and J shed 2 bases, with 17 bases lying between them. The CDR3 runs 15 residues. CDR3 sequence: CASKNQGHMNYGYTF. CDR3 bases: TGTGCCAGCAAAAACCAAGGACACATGAACTATGGCTACACCTTC.

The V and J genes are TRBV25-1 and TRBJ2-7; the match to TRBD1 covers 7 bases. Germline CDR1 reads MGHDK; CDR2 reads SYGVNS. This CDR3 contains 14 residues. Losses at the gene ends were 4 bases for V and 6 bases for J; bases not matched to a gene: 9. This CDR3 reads CASSGGGDRSEQYF. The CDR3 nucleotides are TGTGCCAGCAGTGGAGGGGGCGATCGCTCCGAGCAGTACTTC.

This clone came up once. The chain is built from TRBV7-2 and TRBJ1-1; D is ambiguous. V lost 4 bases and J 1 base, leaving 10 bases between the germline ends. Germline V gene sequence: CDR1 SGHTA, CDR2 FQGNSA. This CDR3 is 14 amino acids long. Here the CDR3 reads CASSSTISNTEAFF. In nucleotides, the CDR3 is TGTGCCAGCAGCTCTACGATTTCGAACACTGAAGCTTTCTTT.

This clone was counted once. The CDR3 DNA is TGTGCCAGCAGTGAACAGGCTCTCCCTCTTGGAAACACCATATATTTT. This encodes CASSEQALPLGNTIYF. V gene TRBV6-1 combines with J gene TRBJ1-3; D uncertain. The germline V and J ends were trimmed by 2 bases and 3 bases, with 14 bases remaining between them. CDR1 MNHNS and CDR2 SASEGT come from the germline V gene. This CDR3 spans 16 amino acids.

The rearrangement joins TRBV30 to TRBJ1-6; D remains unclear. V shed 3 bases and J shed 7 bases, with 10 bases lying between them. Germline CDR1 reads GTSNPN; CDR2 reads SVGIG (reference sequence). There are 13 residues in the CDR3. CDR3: CAWRGPLNSPLHF. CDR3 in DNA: TGTGCCTGGAGAGGACCGCTGAATTCACCCCTCCACTTT.

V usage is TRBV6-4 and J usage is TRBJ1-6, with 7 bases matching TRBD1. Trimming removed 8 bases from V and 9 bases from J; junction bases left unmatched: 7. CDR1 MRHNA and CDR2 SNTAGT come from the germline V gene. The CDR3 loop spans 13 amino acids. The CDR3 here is CASRRGQGSPLHF. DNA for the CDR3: TGTGCCAGCCGTAGGGGGCAGGGTTCACCCCTCCACTTT.

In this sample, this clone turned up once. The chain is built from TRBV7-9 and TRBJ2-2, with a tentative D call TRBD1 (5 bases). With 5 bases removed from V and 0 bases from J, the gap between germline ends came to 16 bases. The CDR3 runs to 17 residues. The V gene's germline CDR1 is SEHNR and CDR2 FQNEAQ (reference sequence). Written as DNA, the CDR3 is TGTGCCAGCAGCCCCCAGGACAAGCTCGCGAACACCGGGGAGCTGTTTTTT. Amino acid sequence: CASSPQDKLANTGELFF.

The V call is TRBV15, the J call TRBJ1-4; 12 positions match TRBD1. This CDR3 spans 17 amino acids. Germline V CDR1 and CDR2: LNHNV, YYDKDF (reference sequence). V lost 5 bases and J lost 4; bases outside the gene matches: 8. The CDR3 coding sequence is TGTGCCACCAGCGGGACAGGGGGCCTAGCCCTTAATGAAAAACTGTTTTTT. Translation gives CATSGTGGLALNEKLFF.

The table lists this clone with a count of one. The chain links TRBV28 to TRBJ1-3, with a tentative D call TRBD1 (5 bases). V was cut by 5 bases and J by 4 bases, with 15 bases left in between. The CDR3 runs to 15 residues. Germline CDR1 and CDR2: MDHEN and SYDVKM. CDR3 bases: TGTGCCAGCAGTACCGGGGCCTCATCAGGAAACACCATATATTTT. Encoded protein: CASSTGASSGNTIYF.

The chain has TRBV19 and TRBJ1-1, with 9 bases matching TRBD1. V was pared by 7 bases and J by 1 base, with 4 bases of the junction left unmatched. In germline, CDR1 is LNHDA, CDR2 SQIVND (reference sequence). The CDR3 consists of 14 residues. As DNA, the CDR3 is TGTGCCAGTATGTTGACAGGGGGGAACACTGAAGCTTTCTTT. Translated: CASMLTGGNTEAFF.

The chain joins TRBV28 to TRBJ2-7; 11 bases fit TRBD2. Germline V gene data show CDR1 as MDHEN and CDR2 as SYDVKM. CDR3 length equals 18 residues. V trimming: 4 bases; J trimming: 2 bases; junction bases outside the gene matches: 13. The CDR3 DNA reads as TGTGCCAGCAGTTCGATTTGGAGACTAGCGGGGACAACCTACGAGCAGTACTTC. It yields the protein CASSSIWRLAGTTYEQYF.

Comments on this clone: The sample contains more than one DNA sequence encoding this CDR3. CDR3: CASSLVATQYF. The DNA of the CDR3 is TGTGCCAGCAGCTTAGTCGCGACCCAGTACTTC. V is TRBV11-2 and J is TRBJ2-5; unclear D gene. In germline, CDR1 is SGHAT, CDR2 FQNNGV. The CDR3 spans 11 residues. Trimming removed 1 base at V and 7 bases at J, with 4 bases between. Complete variable domain (other parts from reference TRBV11-2 and TRBJ2-5): EAGVAQSPRYKIIEKRQSVAFWCNPISGHATLYWYQQILGQGPKLLIQFQNNGVVDDSQLPKDRFSAERLKGVDSTLKIQPAKLEDSAVYLCASSLVATQYFGPGTRLLVL.

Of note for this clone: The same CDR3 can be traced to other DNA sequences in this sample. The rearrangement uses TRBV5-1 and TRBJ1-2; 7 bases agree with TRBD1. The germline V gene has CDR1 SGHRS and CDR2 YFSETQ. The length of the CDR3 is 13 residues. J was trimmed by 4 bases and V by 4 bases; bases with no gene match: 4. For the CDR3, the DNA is TGCGCCAGCAGCAGGGACAGCCTCTATGGCTACACCTTC. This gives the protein CASSRDSLYGYTF. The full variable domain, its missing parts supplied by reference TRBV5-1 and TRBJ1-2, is KAGVTQTPRYLIKTRGQQVTLSCSPISGHRSVSWYQQTPGQGLQFLFEYFSETQRNKGNFPGRFSGRQFSNSRSEMNVSTLELGDSALYLCASSRDSLYGYTFGSGTRLTVV.

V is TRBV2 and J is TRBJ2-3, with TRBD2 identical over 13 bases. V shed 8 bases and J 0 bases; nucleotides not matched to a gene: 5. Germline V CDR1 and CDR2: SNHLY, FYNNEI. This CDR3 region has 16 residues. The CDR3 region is CASRWTSGGSTDTQYF. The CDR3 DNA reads TGTGCCAGCCGATGGACTAGCGGGGGTAGCACAGATACGCAGTATTTT. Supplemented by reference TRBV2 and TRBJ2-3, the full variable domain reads EPEVTQTPSHQVTQMGQEVILRCVPISNHLYFYWYRQILGQKVEFLVSFYNNEISEKSEIFDDQFSVERPDGSNFTLKIRSTKLEDSAMYFCASRWTSGGSTDTQYFGPGTRLTVL.

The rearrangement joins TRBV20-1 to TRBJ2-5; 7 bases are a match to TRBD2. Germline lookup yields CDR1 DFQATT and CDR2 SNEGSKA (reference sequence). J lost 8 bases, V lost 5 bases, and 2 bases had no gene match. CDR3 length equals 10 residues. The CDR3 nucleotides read TGCAGTGCTGCGGGGGATACCCAGTACTTC. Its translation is CSAAGDTQYF.